Presented here are 5 T cell receptor beta chains from one specimen sequenced in a study of blood T cell repertoires in COVID-19. Repertoires were generated with immunoSEQ multiplex PCR, while TCRdb's copy carries only in-frame clones and drops some. This repertoire shows roughly 310,000 clones, 85% to 90% found once; its top ten account for less than 3.5%. Material for sequencing was peripheral blood. The receptors originated from a woman aged 30 to 39 with COVID-19, enrolled during active disease.

This chain uses TRBV5-8 with TRBJ1-2, with D uncertain. The CDR3 has 12 residues. Germline V lookup: CDR1 SGHTS, CDR2 YDEGEE. V lost 1 base, J lost 4 bases, and 5 bases lay in between. The CDR3 sequence is CASSLRSYGYTF. Written as DNA, the CDR3 is TGTGCCAGCAGCTTGCGTAGCTATGGCTACACCTTC.

The chain employs TRBV30 and TRBJ2-5; 9 bases align to TRBD2. The CDR3 extends over 14 amino acids. Per the germline V gene, CDR1 is GTSNPN and CDR2 is SVGIG (reference sequence). V lost 0 bases, J lost 6 bases, and 5 bases stayed unmatched. CDR3 coding DNA: TGTGCCTGGAGTGTAGTAGCGGGAGAACAGACCCAGTACTTC. Translation gives CAWSVVAGEQTQYF. Drawing the rest from reference TRBV30 and TRBJ2-5, the complete variable domain is SQTIHQWPATLVQPVGSPLSLECTVEGTSNPNLYWYRQAAGRGLQLLFYSVGIGQISSEVPQNLSASRPQDRQFILSSKKLLLSDSGFYLCAWSVVAGEQTQYFGPGTRLLVL.

The V call is TRBV2, the J call TRBJ2-1; D is perhaps TRBD2 (5 bases). This CDR3 has 14 amino acids. CDR1 SNHLY and CDR2 FYNNEI come from the germline V gene. Trimming removed 3 bases from V and 3 bases from J, with 9 bases in between. The CDR3 reads CASSDEGFYNEQFF. Written as DNA, the CDR3 is TGTGCCAGCAGTGACGAGGGTTTCTACAATGAGCAGTTCTTC.

This clone was recorded once. The V and J genes are TRBV3-1 (or the pseudogene TRBV3-2) and TRBJ2-7; 11 nucleotides align to TRBD2. The germline V gene has CDR1 LGHDT and CDR2 YNNKEL (reference sequence). V trimming: 4 bases; J trimming: 0 bases; junction bases outside the gene matches: 5. The CDR3 is made up of 16 amino acids. This chain's CDR3 is CASSLRLAGISYEQYF. In DNA form, the CDR3 reads TGTGCCAGCAGCCTGCGACTAGCGGGAATCTCCTACGAGCAGTACTTC.

The chain is built from TRBV14 and TRBJ2-7, with 14 bases fitting TRBD2. The germline CDR1 and CDR2 sequences are SGHDN and FVKESK. CDR3 length equals 17 residues. J was trimmed by 7 bases and V by 0 bases; bases with no gene match: 8. This CDR3 reads CASSQDQPGLAGEEQYF. The CDR3 DNA is TGTGCCAGCAGCCAAGATCAACCGGGACTAGCGGGAGAAGAGCAGTACTTC.